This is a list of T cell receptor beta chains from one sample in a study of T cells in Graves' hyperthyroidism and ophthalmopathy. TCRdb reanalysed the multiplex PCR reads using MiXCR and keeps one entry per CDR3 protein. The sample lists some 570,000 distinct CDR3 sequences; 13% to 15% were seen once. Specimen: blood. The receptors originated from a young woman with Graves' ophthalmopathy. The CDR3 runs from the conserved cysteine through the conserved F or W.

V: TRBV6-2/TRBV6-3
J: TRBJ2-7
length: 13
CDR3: CAATTGQGYEQYF

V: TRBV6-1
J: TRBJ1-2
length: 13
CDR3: CASTQGEKGGYTF

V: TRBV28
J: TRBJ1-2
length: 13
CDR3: CATTGVGDYGYTF

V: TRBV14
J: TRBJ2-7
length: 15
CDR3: CASSQDLVRTREQYF

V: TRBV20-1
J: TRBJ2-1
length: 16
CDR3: CSARDKGLAGGNEQFF

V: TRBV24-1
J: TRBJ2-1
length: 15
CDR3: CATSGPRDSYNEQFF

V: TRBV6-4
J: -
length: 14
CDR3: CASSYSPSGGIQFF

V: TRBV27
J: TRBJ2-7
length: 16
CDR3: CASSLNRGTAPYEQYF

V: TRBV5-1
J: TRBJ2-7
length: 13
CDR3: CASSQPGAREQYF

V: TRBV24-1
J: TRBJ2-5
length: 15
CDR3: CATSDRQGYQETQYF

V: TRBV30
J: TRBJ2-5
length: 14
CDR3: CAWSPPQGMETQYF

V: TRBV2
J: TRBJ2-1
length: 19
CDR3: CASRKVGLAGARSYNEQFF

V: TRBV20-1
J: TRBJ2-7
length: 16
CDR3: CSARPMGSGSPYEQYF

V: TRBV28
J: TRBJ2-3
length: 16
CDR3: CASSPPGLRSTDTQYF

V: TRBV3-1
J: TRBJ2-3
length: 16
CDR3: CASSNRLARETDTQYF

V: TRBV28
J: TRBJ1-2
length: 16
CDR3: CASRTTRQGLNYGYTF

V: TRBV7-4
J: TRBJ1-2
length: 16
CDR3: CASSLDSGLKYYGYTF

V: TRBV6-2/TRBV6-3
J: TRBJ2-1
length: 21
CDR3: CASSYLLRDRGQKGSYNEQFF

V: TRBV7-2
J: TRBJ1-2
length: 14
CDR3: CASSLGGGNYGYTF

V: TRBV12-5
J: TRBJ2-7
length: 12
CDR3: CASSWEFGEQYF

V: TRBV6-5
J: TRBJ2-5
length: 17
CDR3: CASSYASDRAEGKTQYF

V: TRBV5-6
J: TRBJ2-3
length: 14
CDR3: CASSLEARGDTQYF

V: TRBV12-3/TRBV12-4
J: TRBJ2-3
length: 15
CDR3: CASRQSELSTDTQYF

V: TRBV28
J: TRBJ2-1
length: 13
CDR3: CASRLGTHNEQFF

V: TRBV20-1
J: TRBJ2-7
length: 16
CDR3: CSARDDGREASYEQYF

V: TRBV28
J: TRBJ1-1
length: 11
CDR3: CASSLVFEAFF

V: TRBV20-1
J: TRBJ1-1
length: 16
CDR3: CSASPTTGPGDTEAFF

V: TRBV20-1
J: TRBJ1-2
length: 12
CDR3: CSAPPQRHGYTF

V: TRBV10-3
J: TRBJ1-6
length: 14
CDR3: CAIRLEGRHSPLHF

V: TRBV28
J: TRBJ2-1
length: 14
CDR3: CASRGDRSYNEQFF

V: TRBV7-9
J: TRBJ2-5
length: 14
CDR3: CASSPVGGQETQYF

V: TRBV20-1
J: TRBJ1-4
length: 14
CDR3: CSARDTSTNEKLFF

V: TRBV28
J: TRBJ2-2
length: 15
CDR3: CASSLDRGNTGELFF

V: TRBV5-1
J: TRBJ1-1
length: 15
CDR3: CASSPLRGPNTEAFF

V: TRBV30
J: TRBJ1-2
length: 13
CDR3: CAWTGSGYYGYTF

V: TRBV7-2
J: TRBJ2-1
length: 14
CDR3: CASSSPAGANEQFF

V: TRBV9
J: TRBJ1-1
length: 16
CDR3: CASSVVPDRDDTEAFF

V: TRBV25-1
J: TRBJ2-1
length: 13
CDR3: CASRPGASNEQFF

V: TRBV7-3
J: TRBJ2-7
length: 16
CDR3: CASSPWRTSGRDEQYF

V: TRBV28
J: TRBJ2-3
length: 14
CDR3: CASSSLTQPDTQYF

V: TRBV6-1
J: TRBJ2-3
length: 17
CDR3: CASSHSGEQTSTDTQYF

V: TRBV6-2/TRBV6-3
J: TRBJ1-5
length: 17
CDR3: CASSYPGQGASNQPQHF

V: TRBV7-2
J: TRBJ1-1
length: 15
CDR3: CASSLQGWMNTEAFF

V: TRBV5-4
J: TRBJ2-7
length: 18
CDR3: CASSLELAGLAGSYEQYF

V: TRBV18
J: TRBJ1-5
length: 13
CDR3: CASSPADNQPQHF

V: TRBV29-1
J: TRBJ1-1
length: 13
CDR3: CSVRPQGGTEAFF

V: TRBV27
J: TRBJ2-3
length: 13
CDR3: CASRLQGADTQYF

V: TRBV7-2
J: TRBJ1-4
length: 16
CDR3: CASSLGDRGLSEKLFF

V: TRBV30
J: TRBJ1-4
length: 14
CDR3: CAWSLGGTNEKLFF

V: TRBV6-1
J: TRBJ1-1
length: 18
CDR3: CASSSRKGGSLWLTEAFF

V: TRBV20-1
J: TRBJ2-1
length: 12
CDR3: CSPTRVNNEQFF

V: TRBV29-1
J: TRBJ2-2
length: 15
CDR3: CSVEDLAGVSGELFF

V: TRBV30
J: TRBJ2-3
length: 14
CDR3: CALHGTPNTDTQYF

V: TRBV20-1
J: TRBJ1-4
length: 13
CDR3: CSARGGLDEKLFF